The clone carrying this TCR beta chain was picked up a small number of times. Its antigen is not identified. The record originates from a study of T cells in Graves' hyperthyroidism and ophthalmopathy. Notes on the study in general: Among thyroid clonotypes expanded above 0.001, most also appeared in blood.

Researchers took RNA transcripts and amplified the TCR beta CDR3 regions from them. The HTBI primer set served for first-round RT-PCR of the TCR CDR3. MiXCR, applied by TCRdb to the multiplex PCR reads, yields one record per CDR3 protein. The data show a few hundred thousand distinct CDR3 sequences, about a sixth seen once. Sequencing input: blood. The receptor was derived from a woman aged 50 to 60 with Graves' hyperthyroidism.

The chain's CDR3 is CASSTGRQREYTGELFF. DNA of the CDR3: TGTGCCAGTAGTACGGGGCGTCAGCGAGAGTACACCGGGGAGCTGTTTTTT. The rearrangement joins TRBV19 to TRBJ2-2, with D perhaps being TRBD1 or TRBD2 (5 bases each). Trimming removed 4 bases at V and 3 bases at J, with 18 bases between. Germline V lookup: CDR1 LNHDA, CDR2 SQIVND (reference sequence). The CDR3 totals 17 residues.